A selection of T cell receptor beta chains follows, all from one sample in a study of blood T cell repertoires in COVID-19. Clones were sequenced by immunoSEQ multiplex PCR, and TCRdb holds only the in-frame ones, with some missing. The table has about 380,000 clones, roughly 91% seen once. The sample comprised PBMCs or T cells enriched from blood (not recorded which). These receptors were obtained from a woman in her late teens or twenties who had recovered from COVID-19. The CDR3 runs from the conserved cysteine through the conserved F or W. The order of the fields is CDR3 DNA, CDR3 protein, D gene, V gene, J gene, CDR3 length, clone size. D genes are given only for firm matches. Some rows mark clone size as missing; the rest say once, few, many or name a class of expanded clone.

CDR3 DNA: TGTGCCAGCAGCTTGGGGTTCAGGGGACGGAACACTGAAGCTTTCTTT
CDR3 protein: CASSLGFRGRNTEAFF
D gene: .
V gene: TRBV5-8
J gene: TRBJ1-1
CDR3 length: 16
clone size: few

CDR3 DNA: TGTGCCAGCACACGAGGTGCTGAGCAGTTCTTC
CDR3 protein: CASTRGAEQFF
D gene: .
V gene: TRBV6-5
J gene: TRBJ2-1
CDR3 length: 11
clone size: .

CDR3 DNA: TGCGCCAGCAGCCAAGTCTTAGGAGGTACCCCAGGGGATGGCTACACCTTC
CDR3 protein: CASSQVLGGTPGDGYTF
D gene: .
V gene: TRBV4-1
J gene: TRBJ1-2
CDR3 length: 17
clone size: .

CDR3 DNA: TGTGCCAGCAGCTTAGGTGGGACAGGGCACAACTATGGCTACACCTTC
CDR3 protein: CASSLGGTGHNYGYTF
D gene: TRBD1
V gene: TRBV13
J gene: TRBJ1-2
CDR3 length: 16
clone size: .

CDR3 DNA: TGTGCCAGCAGCCTACACCGAACCTCCTACGAGCAGTACTTC
CDR3 protein: CASSLHRTSYEQYF
D gene: .
V gene: TRBV3-1/TRBV3-2
J gene: TRBJ2-7
CDR3 length: 14
clone size: .

CDR3 DNA: TGTGCCTGGACTACCGGGACAAGCAATCAGCCCCAGCATTTT
CDR3 protein: CAWTTGTSNQPQHF
D gene: .
V gene: TRBV30
J gene: TRBJ1-5
CDR3 length: 14
clone size: .

CDR3 DNA: TGCGCCAGCAGCTTGGATGGGCTCCCTAACTATGGCTACACCTTC
CDR3 protein: CASSLDGLPNYGYTF
D gene: .
V gene: TRBV5-1
J gene: TRBJ1-2
CDR3 length: 15
clone size: .

CDR3 DNA: TGTGCCACCGTACAGGGGCCGGCTGTCGAAGCTTTCTTT
CDR3 protein: CATVQGPAVEAFF
D gene: TRBD1
V gene: TRBV10-3
J gene: TRBJ1-1
CDR3 length: 13
clone size: .

CDR3 DNA: TGTGCTAGCAGCTTAGATAGCTTTGGTAGAACGAACACCGGGGAGCTGTTTTTT
CDR3 protein: CASSLDSFGRTNTGELFF
D gene: .
V gene: TRBV7-7
J gene: TRBJ2-2
CDR3 length: 18
clone size: few

CDR3 DNA: TGTGCCAGCAGCTTAGGGGGACAGAAGTCCTACGAGCAGTACTTC
CDR3 protein: CASSLGGQKSYEQYF
D gene: TRBD1
V gene: TRBV11-2
J gene: TRBJ2-7
CDR3 length: 15
clone size: .

CDR3 DNA: TGTGCCAGTATTTCTACCGGCAGGAGGGGGCGTAATGAGCAGTTCTTC
CDR3 protein: CASISTGRRGRNEQFF
D gene: .
V gene: TRBV19
J gene: TRBJ2-1
CDR3 length: 16
clone size: once

CDR3 DNA: TGTGCCAGCAGTTTGACAGGCAACACCGGGGAGCTGTTTTTT
CDR3 protein: CASSLTGNTGELFF
D gene: .
V gene: TRBV6-6
J gene: TRBJ2-2
CDR3 length: 14
clone size: .

CDR3 DNA: TGTGCCAGCAGCCCTCCGGGACAGGGTCCCTACGAGCAGTACTTC
CDR3 protein: CASSPPGQGPYEQYF
D gene: TRBD1
V gene: TRBV3-1/TRBV3-2
J gene: TRBJ2-7
CDR3 length: 15
clone size: .

CDR3 DNA: TGTGCCAGCAGCTTAAACCCGGGTCGGGTATCTAACTATGGCTACACCTTC
CDR3 protein: CASSLNPGRVSNYGYTF
D gene: .
V gene: TRBV7-2
J gene: TRBJ1-2
CDR3 length: 17
clone size: .

CDR3 DNA: TGTGCCAGCAGGGTAACGGCTAGCTCCTATAATTCACCCCTCCACTTT
CDR3 protein: CASRVTASSYNSPLHF
D gene: .
V gene: TRBV11-2
J gene: TRBJ1-6
CDR3 length: 16
clone size: .

CDR3 DNA: TGTGCCAGCAGCGCGTACAGGGTCTATGGCTACACCTTC
CDR3 protein: CASSAYRVYGYTF
D gene: .
V gene: TRBV5-8
J gene: TRBJ1-2
CDR3 length: 13
clone size: .

CDR3 DNA: TGCGCCAGCAGCTTGGGACAGGATAATTCACCCCTCCACTTT
CDR3 protein: CASSLGQDNSPLHF
D gene: .
V gene: TRBV5-1
J gene: TRBJ1-6
CDR3 length: 14
clone size: .

CDR3 DNA: TGTGCCAGCAGCTTCGGGCATACAGGGACCCAGTACTTC
CDR3 protein: CASSFGHTGTQYF
D gene: .
V gene: TRBV7-2
J gene: TRBJ2-5
CDR3 length: 13
clone size: .

CDR3 DNA: TGTGCCAGCAGCTTAAATGTGAGGGTGGCTGGAGCTTTCTTT
CDR3 protein: CASSLNVRVAGAFF
D gene: .
V gene: TRBV11-1
J gene: TRBJ1-1
CDR3 length: 14
clone size: few

CDR3 DNA: TGTGCCAGCGCCCCCAGGGGGCTGAACACCGGGGAGCTGTTTTTT
CDR3 protein: CASAPRGLNTGELFF
D gene: TRBD1
V gene: TRBV6-5
J gene: TRBJ2-2
CDR3 length: 15
clone size: .

CDR3 DNA: TGCGCCAGCAGCCAAGCCACATTGTATTCCTACGAGCAGTACTTC
CDR3 protein: CASSQATLYSYEQYF
D gene: .
V gene: TRBV4-1
J gene: TRBJ2-7
CDR3 length: 15
clone size: .

CDR3 DNA: TGTGCCAGCTCACCAACTTGGTATCAGGGAAACACCGGGGAGCTGTTTTTT
CDR3 protein: CASSPTWYQGNTGELFF
D gene: .
V gene: TRBV18
J gene: TRBJ2-2
CDR3 length: 17
clone size: .

CDR3 DNA: TGTGCCAGTAGTATCCAGGGGCCCTCAAGCGGCTACACCTTC
CDR3 protein: CASSIQGPSSGYTF
D gene: .
V gene: TRBV19
J gene: TRBJ1-2
CDR3 length: 14
clone size: .

CDR3 DNA: TGTGCCAGCAGCCCTACTGACAATTACGAGCAGTACTTC
CDR3 protein: CASSPTDNYEQYF
D gene: .
V gene: TRBV6-6
J gene: TRBJ2-7
CDR3 length: 13
clone size: once

CDR3 DNA: TGTGCCAGCAGCCGTCAGGGGGCTGGGCAGCCCCAGCATTTT
CDR3 protein: CASSRQGAGQPQHF
D gene: TRBD1
V gene: TRBV5-6
J gene: TRBJ1-5
CDR3 length: 14
clone size: once

CDR3 DNA: TGTGCCAGCAGCCAAGGACAGGGATGGCAGCCCCAGCATTTT
CDR3 protein: CASSQGQGWQPQHF
D gene: TRBD1
V gene: TRBV7-9
J gene: TRBJ1-5
CDR3 length: 14
clone size: .

CDR3 DNA: TGTGCCAGCAGCTTGGGAGGGTCCGATGAGCAGTTCTTC
CDR3 protein: CASSLGGSDEQFF
D gene: .
V gene: TRBV5-4
J gene: TRBJ2-1
CDR3 length: 13
clone size: .

CDR3 DNA: TGTGCCAGCAGCAAACGAATGGGACAGGGGGCGAAGGACTATGGCTACACCTTC
CDR3 protein: CASSKRMGQGAKDYGYTF
D gene: TRBD1
V gene: TRBV3-1/TRBV3-2
J gene: TRBJ1-2
CDR3 length: 18
clone size: once

CDR3 DNA: TGTGCCAGCAGCTTAGACTACAATCAGCCCCAGCATTTT
CDR3 protein: CASSLDYNQPQHF
D gene: .
V gene: TRBV7-2
J gene: TRBJ1-5
CDR3 length: 13
clone size: .

CDR3 DNA: TGTGCCAGCAGCCGCACCTTAAACAGGGGGGAGACCCAGTACTTC
CDR3 protein: CASSRTLNRGETQYF
D gene: TRBD1
V gene: TRBV6-5
J gene: TRBJ2-5
CDR3 length: 15
clone size: .

CDR3 DNA: TGTGCCAGCAGTTTCCTCCAGGGGGATACGCAGTATTTT
CDR3 protein: CASSFLQGDTQYF
D gene: .
V gene: TRBV12-3/TRBV12-4
J gene: TRBJ2-3
CDR3 length: 13
clone size: .

CDR3 DNA: TGTGCCAGCAGCTTCTCACCAACAGGGGTGTCTGGAAACACCATATATTTT
CDR3 protein: CASSFSPTGVSGNTIYF
D gene: TRBD1
V gene: TRBV13
J gene: TRBJ1-3
CDR3 length: 17
clone size: .

CDR3 DNA: TGTGCCAGCAGTCCGTTAGACAGGGCGGACGAGCAGTACTTC
CDR3 protein: CASSPLDRADEQYF
D gene: TRBD1
V gene: TRBV7-3
J gene: TRBJ2-7
CDR3 length: 14
clone size: .

CDR3 DNA: TGTGCCAGCAGTTGGGGGGGGAGAGCTTTCTTT
CDR3 protein: CASSWGGRAFF
D gene: .
V gene: TRBV27
J gene: TRBJ1-1
CDR3 length: 11
clone size: .

CDR3 DNA: TGTGCCAGCAGCCCCCATACCGGACAGGGGGCGCAAGAGCAGTACTTC
CDR3 protein: CASSPHTGQGAQEQYF
D gene: TRBD1
V gene: TRBV5-6
J gene: TRBJ2-7
CDR3 length: 16
clone size: .

CDR3 DNA: TGTGCCAGCAGCTTTGACCTCAGCGCACCCTACCAAGAGACCCAGTACTTC
CDR3 protein: CASSFDLSAPYQETQYF
D gene: .
V gene: TRBV11-2
J gene: TRBJ2-5
CDR3 length: 17
clone size: .

CDR3 DNA: TGTGCCAGCAGCTTAGACTATATGGAAGAGACCCAGTACTTC
CDR3 protein: CASSLDYMEETQYF
D gene: .
V gene: TRBV9
J gene: TRBJ2-5
CDR3 length: 14
clone size: .

CDR3 DNA: TGTGCCAGCAACGTGGGCAGGGGGCAGGACGGGGAGCTGTTTTTT
CDR3 protein: CASNVGRGQDGELFF
D gene: .
V gene: TRBV21-1
J gene: TRBJ2-2
CDR3 length: 15
clone size: .

CDR3 DNA: TGCAGCGTTGACGTCACTGAAGCTTTCTTT
CDR3 protein: CSVDVTEAFF
D gene: .
V gene: TRBV29-1
J gene: TRBJ1-1
CDR3 length: 10
clone size: .

CDR3 DNA: TGCGCCAGCAGTGAGTCGGAGTCAGGGGGTAGCAATCAGCCCCAGCATTTT
CDR3 protein: CASSESESGGSNQPQHF
D gene: TRBD1
V gene: TRBV10-1
J gene: TRBJ1-5
CDR3 length: 17
clone size: .

CDR3 DNA: TGCGCCAGCAGCCCAGGACAGGCCACTAACTATGGCTACACCTTC
CDR3 protein: CASSPGQATNYGYTF
D gene: TRBD1
V gene: TRBV5-1
J gene: TRBJ1-2
CDR3 length: 15
clone size: .

CDR3 DNA: TGTGCCTGGAGTGTACTTAATGGCTACACCTTC
CDR3 protein: CAWSVLNGYTF
D gene: .
V gene: TRBV30
J gene: TRBJ1-2
CDR3 length: 11
clone size: .

CDR3 DNA: TGTGCTAGTGGTTGGCGGGGGGCATCCTCCGGGGAGCTGTTTTTT
CDR3 protein: CASGWRGASSGELFF
D gene: TRBD2
V gene: TRBV12-5
J gene: TRBJ2-2
CDR3 length: 15
clone size: .

CDR3 DNA: TGTGCTAGTGGTCAGACAGGGGGCAATTCACCCCTCCACTTT
CDR3 protein: CASGQTGGNSPLHF
D gene: TRBD1
V gene: TRBV12-5
J gene: TRBJ1-6
CDR3 length: 14
clone size: .

CDR3 DNA: TGTGCCACCAGCTCCCCTCAAGGGCGGGGGTTGGCAGAGACCCAGTACTTC
CDR3 protein: CATSSPQGRGLAETQYF
D gene: TRBD2
V gene: TRBV15
J gene: TRBJ2-5
CDR3 length: 17
clone size: .

CDR3 DNA: TGTGCCAGCAGTTTACAGGGCACGGTCGAGCAGTACTTC
CDR3 protein: CASSLQGTVEQYF
D gene: .
V gene: TRBV27
J gene: TRBJ2-7
CDR3 length: 13
clone size: .

CDR3 DNA: TGTGCCAGCAGCCCCCCGGCGGGCCATAATTCACCCCTCCACTTT
CDR3 protein: CASSPPAGHNSPLHF
D gene: .
V gene: TRBV28
J gene: TRBJ1-6
CDR3 length: 15
clone size: .

CDR3 DNA: TGTGCCAGCAGCTTAGTGATGGGAGGGCCGCAGTTCTTC
CDR3 protein: CASSLVMGGPQFF
D gene: TRBD2
V gene: TRBV7-2
J gene: TRBJ2-1
CDR3 length: 13
clone size: .

CDR3 DNA: TGTGCCAGCAGCCAAACCCGGGTCGGCACAGATACGCAGTATTTT
CDR3 protein: CASSQTRVGTDTQYF
D gene: .
V gene: TRBV3-1/TRBV3-2
J gene: TRBJ2-3
CDR3 length: 15
clone size: .

CDR3 DNA: TGTGCCTGGAGAAACAGGGGGAACACTGAAGCTTTCTTT
CDR3 protein: CAWRNRGNTEAFF
D gene: TRBD1
V gene: TRBV30
J gene: TRBJ1-1
CDR3 length: 13
clone size: few

CDR3 DNA: TGTGCCAGCAGTCTACCGGGACTGCACAATGAGCAGTTCTTC
CDR3 protein: CASSLPGLHNEQFF
D gene: .
V gene: TRBV27
J gene: TRBJ2-1
CDR3 length: 14
clone size: .

CDR3 DNA: TGTGCCAGCAGCACCCGGGACAGGGGGGACTATGGCTACACCTTC
CDR3 protein: CASSTRDRGDYGYTF
D gene: TRBD1
V gene: TRBV2
J gene: TRBJ1-2
CDR3 length: 15
clone size: .